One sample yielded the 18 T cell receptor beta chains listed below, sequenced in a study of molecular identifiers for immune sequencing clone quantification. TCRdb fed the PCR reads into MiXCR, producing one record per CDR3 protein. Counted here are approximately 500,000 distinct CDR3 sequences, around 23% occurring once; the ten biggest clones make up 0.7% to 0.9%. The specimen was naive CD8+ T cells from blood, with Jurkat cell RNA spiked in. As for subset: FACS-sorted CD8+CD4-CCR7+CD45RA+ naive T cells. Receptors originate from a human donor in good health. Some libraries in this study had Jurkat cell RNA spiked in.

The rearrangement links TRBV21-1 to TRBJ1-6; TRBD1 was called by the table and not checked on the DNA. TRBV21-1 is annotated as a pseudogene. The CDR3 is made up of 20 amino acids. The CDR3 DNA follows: TGTGCCAGCAGCAAGCTCGGACAGGGGGCTACGTTGATTAGGAATTCACCCCTCCACTTT. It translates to CASSKLGQGATLIRNSPLHF.

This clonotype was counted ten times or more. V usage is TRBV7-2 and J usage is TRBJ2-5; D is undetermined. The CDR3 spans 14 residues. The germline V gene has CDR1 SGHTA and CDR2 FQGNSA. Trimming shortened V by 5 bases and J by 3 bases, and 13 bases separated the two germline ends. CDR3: CASSVLNLEETQYF. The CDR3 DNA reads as TGTGCCAGCAGCGTGCTAAACTTAGAAGAGACCCAGTACTTC.

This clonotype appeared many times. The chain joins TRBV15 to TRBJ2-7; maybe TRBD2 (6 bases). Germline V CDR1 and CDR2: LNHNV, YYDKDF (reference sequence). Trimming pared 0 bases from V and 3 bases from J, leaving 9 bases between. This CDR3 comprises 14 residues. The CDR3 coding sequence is TGTGCCACCAGCAGAGATGGAGGGGTCTACGAGCAGTACTTC. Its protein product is CATSRDGGVYEQYF.

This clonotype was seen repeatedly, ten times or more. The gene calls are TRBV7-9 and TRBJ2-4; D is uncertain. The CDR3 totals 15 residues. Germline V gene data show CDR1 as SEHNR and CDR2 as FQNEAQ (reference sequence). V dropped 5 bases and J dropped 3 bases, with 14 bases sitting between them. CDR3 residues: CASSPPGLFKNIQYF. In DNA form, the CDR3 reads TGTGCCAGCAGCCCCCCGGGCTTATTCAAAAACATTCAGTACTTC.

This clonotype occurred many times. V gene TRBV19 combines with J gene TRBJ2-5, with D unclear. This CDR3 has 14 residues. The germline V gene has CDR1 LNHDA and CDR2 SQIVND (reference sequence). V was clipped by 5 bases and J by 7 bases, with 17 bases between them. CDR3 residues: CASSAGSALATQYF. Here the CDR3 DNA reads TGTGCCAGTAGTGCCGGATCTGCCCTGGCGACCCAGTACTTC. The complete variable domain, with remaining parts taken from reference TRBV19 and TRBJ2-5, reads DGGITQSPKYLFRKEGQNVTLSCEQNLNHDAMYWYRQDPGQGLRLIYYSQIVNDFQKGDIAEGYSVSREKKESFPLTVTSAQKNPTAFYLCASSAGSALATQYFGPGTRLLVL.

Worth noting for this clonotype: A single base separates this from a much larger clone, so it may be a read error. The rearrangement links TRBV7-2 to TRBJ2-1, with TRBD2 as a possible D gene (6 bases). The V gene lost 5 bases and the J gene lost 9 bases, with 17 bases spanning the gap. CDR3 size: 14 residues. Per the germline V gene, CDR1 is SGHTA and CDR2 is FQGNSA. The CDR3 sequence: CASSGGLTALEQFF. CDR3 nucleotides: TGTGCCAGCAGCGGAGGACTAACCGCGCTTGAGCAGTTCTTC.

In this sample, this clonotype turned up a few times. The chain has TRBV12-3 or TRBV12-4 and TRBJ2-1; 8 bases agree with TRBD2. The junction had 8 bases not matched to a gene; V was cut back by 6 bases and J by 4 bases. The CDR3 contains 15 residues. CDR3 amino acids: CASSNGLADYNEQFF. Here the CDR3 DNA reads TGTGCCAGCAGCAATGGACTAGCAGATTACAATGAGCAGTTCTTC.

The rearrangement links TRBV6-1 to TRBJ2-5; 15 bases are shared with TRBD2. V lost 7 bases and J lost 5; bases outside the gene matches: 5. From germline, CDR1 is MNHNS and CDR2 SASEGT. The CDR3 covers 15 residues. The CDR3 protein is CASNGLAGGLETQYF. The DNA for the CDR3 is TGTGCCAGCAACGGACTAGCGGGGGGGCTCGAGACCCAGTACTTC.

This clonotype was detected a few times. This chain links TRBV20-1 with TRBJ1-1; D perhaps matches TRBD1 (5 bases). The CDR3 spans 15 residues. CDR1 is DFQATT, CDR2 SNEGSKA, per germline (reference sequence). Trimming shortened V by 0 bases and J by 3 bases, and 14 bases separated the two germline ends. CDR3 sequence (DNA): TGCAGTGCTAGAGATTTAAGGGCGGGGGACACTGAAGCTTTCTTT. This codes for CSARDLRAGDTEAFF.

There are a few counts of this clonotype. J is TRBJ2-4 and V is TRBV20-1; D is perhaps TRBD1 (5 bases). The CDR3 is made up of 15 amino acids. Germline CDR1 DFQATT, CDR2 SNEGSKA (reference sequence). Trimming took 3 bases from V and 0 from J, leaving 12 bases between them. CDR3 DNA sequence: TGCAGTGCTAGTAGGACATCCGAAGCCAAAAACATTCAGTACTTC. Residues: CSASRTSEAKNIQYF.

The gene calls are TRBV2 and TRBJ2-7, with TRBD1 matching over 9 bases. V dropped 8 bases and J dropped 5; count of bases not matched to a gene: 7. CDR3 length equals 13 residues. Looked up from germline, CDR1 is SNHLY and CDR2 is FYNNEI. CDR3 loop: CASRTGAAHEQYF. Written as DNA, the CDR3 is TGTGCCAGCCGGACAGGGGCGGCCCACGAGCAGTACTTC.

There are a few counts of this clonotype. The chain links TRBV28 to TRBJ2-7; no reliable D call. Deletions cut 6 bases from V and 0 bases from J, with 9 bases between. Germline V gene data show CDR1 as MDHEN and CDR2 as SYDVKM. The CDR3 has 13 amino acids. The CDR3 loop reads CASRIFSSYEQYF. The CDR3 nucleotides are TGTGCCAGCAGGATCTTTAGCTCCTACGAGCAGTACTTC.

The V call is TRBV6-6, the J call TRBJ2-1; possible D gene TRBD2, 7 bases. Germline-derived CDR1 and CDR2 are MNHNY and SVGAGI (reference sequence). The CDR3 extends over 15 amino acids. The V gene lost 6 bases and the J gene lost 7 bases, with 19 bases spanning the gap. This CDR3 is CASSYREGGGNEQFF. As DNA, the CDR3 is TGTGCCAGCAGCTACAGGGAGGGGGGGGGTAATGAGCAGTTCTTC.

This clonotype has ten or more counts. The CDR3: CASSPILGAGYTF. The CDR3 DNA sequence: TGTGCCAGCAGCCCTATTTTGGGTGCTGGCTACACCTTC. V and J are TRBV7-9 and TRBJ1-2; D not resolved. Germline loops: CDR1 SEHNR, CDR2 FQNEAQ (reference sequence). Trimming left V 5 bases short and J 7 bases short, with 14 bases between. The CDR3 runs 13 residues.

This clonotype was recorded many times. The CDR3 is CASSGGNLSTDTQYF. CDR3 nucleotides: TGTGCCAGCAGCGGAGGGAATCTTAGCACAGATACGCAGTATTTT. This chain joins TRBV13 and TRBJ2-3, with D perhaps TRBD2 (6 bases). Germline CDR1 is PRHDT and CDR2 is FYEKMQ (reference sequence). The CDR3 is 15 residues long. V was shortened by 5 bases and J by 0 bases, with 12 bases between the two germline ends.

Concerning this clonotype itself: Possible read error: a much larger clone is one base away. CDR3 bases: TGTGCCAGAAGTTGGGACTTCTACAATGAGCAGTTCTTC. It codes for CARSWDFYNEQFF. The chain carries TRBV28 and TRBJ2-1; D may be TRBD2 (6 bases). Germline assignment: CDR1 MDHEN and CDR2 SYDVKM. CDR3 size: 13 residues.

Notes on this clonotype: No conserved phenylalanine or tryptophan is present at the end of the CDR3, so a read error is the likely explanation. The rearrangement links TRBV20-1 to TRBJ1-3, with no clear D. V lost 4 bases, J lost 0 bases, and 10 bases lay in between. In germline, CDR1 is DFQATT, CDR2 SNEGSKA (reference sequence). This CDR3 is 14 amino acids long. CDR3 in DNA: TGCAGTGCTACGTTGATAAACTCTGGAAACACCATATATTCT. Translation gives CSATLINSGNTIYS.

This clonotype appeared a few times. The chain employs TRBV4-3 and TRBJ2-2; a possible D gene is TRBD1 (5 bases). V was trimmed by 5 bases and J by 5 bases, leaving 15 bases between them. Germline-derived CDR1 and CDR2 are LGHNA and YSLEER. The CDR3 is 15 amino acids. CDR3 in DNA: TGCGCCAGCAGCGAATCTGGGGCAATTACCGGGGAGCTGTTTTTT. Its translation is CASSESGAITGELFF.